This is a list of T cell receptor beta chains from one sample in a study of blood T cell repertoires in COVID-19. Sequenced by immunoSEQ multiplex PCR; TCRdb stores in-frame clones only, minus some. The data show fewer than 500,000 clones, roughly nine tenths seen once. Sequencing was carried out using PBMCs or T cells enriched from blood (not recorded which). The receptors here all came from a woman aged 18-30 years with acute COVID-19. Each CDR3 is given with its conserved first and last residue. The D gene is left open where the match is weak. A row's size may be missing; if present it is once, few, many or a size class.

v_gene: TRBV6-1; j_gene: TRBJ1-5; abundance: -; d_gene: TRBD1; CDR3nt: TGTGCCAGCAGTGACAGGGGGGATAGCAATCAGCCCCAGCATTTT; CDR3aa: CASSDRGDSNQPQHF
v_gene: TRBV28; j_gene: TRBJ2-7; abundance: -; d_gene: TRBD1; CDR3nt: TGTGCCAGCAGTACCCGGACAGGGGGCTTCGAGCAGTACTTC; CDR3aa: CASSTRTGGFEQYF
v_gene: TRBV18; j_gene: TRBJ1-6; abundance: -; d_gene: -; CDR3nt: TGTGCCAGCTCACTACTATCAGGGACATCTGATAATTCACCCCTCCACTTT; CDR3aa: CASSLLSGTSDNSPLHF
v_gene: TRBV3-1/TRBV3-2; j_gene: TRBJ2-3; abundance: -; d_gene: TRBD2; CDR3nt: TGTGCCAGCAGCCGGACTAGCGGGAGTTTCACAGATACGCAGTATTTT; CDR3aa: CASSRTSGSFTDTQYF
v_gene: TRBV12-5; j_gene: TRBJ2-7; abundance: -; d_gene: TRBD1; CDR3nt: TGTGCTAGTGACCGATCCCCCGGACAGGGGGTATACGAGCAGTACTTC; CDR3aa: CASDRSPGQGVYEQYF
v_gene: TRBV29-1; j_gene: TRBJ1-1; abundance: few; d_gene: TRBD1; CDR3nt: TGCAGCGTTGAAAGGACAGGGCTGGGTGAAGCTTTCTTT; CDR3aa: CSVERTGLGEAFF
v_gene: TRBV5-1; j_gene: TRBJ2-5; abundance: -; d_gene: -; CDR3nt: TGCGCCAGCACGGAATTCGGCGAGGGAGAGACCCAGTACTTC; CDR3aa: CASTEFGEGETQYF
v_gene: TRBV5-4; j_gene: TRBJ1-2; abundance: -; d_gene: -; CDR3nt: TGTGCCAGCAGCCCCACAGGGAACTATGGCTACACCTTC; CDR3aa: CASSPTGNYGYTF
v_gene: TRBV9; j_gene: TRBJ2-7; abundance: -; d_gene: -; CDR3nt: TGTGCCAGCAGCGTAGCTCCTAGCGAATACGAGCAGTACTTC; CDR3aa: CASSVAPSEYEQYF
v_gene: TRBV28; j_gene: TRBJ2-7; abundance: once; d_gene: TRBD2; CDR3nt: TGTGCCAGCAGTCCTCCGGGGGGAGGGCCAGGTGAGCAGTACTTC; CDR3aa: CASSPPGGGPGEQYF
v_gene: TRBV7-2; j_gene: TRBJ2-3; abundance: -; d_gene: TRBD2; CDR3nt: TGTGCCAGCAGCTTAGCTAGCGGGAGAGATACGCAGTATTTT; CDR3aa: CASSLASGRDTQYF